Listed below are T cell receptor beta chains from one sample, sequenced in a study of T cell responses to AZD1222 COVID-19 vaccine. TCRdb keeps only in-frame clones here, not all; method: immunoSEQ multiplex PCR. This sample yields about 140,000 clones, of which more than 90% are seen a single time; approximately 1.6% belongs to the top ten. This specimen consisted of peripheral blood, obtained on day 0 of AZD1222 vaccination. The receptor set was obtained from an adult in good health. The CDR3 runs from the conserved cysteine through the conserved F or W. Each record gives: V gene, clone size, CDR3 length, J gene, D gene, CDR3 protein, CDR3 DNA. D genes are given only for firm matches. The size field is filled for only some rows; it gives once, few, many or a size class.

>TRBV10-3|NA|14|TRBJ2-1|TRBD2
CAISVAGGYNEQFF
TGTGCCATCAGTGTAGCGGGAGGGTACAATGAGCAGTTCTTC
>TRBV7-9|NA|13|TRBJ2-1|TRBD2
CASSPRGGNEQFF
TGTGCCAGCAGCCCTCGGGGGGGGAATGAGCAGTTCTTC
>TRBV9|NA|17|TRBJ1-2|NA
CASSVEGQPYLHYGYTF
TGTGCCAGCAGCGTAGAAGGCCAGCCTTATTTACACTATGGCTACACCTTC
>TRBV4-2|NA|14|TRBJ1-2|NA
CASSQGQTNYGYTF
TGTGCCAGCAGCCAAGGACAGACTAACTATGGCTACACCTTC
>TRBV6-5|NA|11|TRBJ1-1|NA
CASFRDAEAFF
TGTGCCAGCTTCAGGGACGCTGAAGCTTTCTTT
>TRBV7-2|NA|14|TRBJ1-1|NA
CASSRGQGRTEAFF
TGTGCCAGCAGCCGGGGGCAGGGGAGGACTGAAGCTTTCTTT
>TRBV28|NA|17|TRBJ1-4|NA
CASSFRSRGATNEKLFF
TGTGCCAGCAGTTTCCGAAGCCGGGGTGCAACTAATGAAAAACTGTTTTTT
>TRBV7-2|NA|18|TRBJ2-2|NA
CASSLDSVATPNTGELFF
TGTGCCAGCAGCTTAGATTCGGTGGCGACACCGAACACCGGGGAGCTGTTTTTT
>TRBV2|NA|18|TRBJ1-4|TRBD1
CASSATGVPSTTNEKLFF
TGTGCCAGCAGTGCTACAGGGGTACCCTCCACAACTAATGAAAAACTGTTTTTT
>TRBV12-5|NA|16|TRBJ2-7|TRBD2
CASGLVPLAGAYEQYF
TGTGCTAGTGGTTTGGTACCGTTAGCGGGAGCCTACGAGCAGTACTTC
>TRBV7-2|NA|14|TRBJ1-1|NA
CASSPELLNTEAFF
TGTGCCAGCAGCCCCGAGCTGTTGAACACTGAAGCTTTCTTT
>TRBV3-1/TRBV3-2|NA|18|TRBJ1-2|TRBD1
CASSQENLHWDRGYGYTF
TGTGCCAGCAGCCAAGAAAACCTCCACTGGGACAGGGGCTATGGCTACACCTTC
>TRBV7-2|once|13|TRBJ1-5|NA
CASSSDRNQPQHF
TGTGCCAGCAGCTCGGACCGCAATCAGCCCCAGCATTTT
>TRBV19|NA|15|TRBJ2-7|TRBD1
CASSIGAGGLYEQYF
TGTGCCAGTAGTATCGGGGCAGGGGGCCTTTACGAGCAGTACTTC
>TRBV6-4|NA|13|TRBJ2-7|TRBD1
CATRDSRTYEQYF
TGTGCCACTCGGGACAGCCGAACATACGAGCAGTACTTC
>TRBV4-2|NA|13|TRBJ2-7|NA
CASSQVAGDEQYF
TGTGCCAGCAGCCAAGTCGCGGGTGACGAGCAGTACTTC
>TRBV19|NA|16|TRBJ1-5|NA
CASSTRVRGYNQPQHF
TGTGCCAGTAGTACCAGGGTAAGGGGGTACAATCAGCCCCAGCATTTT
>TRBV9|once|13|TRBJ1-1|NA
CASSGKIGTEAFF
TGTGCCAGCAGCGGAAAAATAGGAACTGAAGCTTTCTTT
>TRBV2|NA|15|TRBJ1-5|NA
CASTLGGSLNQPQHF
TGTGCCAGCACCCTCGGGGGCTCCCTAAATCAGCCCCAGCATTTT
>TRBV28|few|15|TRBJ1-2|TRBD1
CASSWDRVGGDGYTF
TGTGCCAGCAGCTGGGACAGGGTTGGCGGGGATGGCTACACCTTC
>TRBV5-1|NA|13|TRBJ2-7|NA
CASPWVPSYEQYF
TGCGCCAGCCCTTGGGTACCCTCCTACGAGCAGTACTTC
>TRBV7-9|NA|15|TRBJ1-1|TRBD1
CASGRQGNSDTEAFF
TGTGCCAGCGGTCGACAGGGTAACTCGGACACTGAAGCTTTCTTT
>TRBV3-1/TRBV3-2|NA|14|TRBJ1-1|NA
CASSYRGLNTEAFF
TGTGCCAGCAGCTATAGAGGGTTGAACACTGAAGCTTTCTTT
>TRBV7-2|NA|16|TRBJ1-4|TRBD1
CASSLGSGTAPKKLFF
TGTGCCAGCAGCTTAGGTTCCGGGACAGCGCCCAAAAAACTGTTTTTT
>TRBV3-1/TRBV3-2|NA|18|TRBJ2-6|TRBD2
CASSSSGGSPSGANVLTF
TGTGCCAGCAGTTCCAGCGGGGGGAGTCCCTCTGGGGCCAACGTCCTGACTTTC
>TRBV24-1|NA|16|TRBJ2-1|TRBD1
CATSATDRGEDNEQFF
TGTGCCACCAGTGCAACCGACAGGGGAGAAGACAATGAGCAGTTCTTC
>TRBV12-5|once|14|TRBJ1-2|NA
CASGLGGINYGYTF
TGTGCTAGTGGTTTGGGGGGGATTAACTATGGCTACACCTTC
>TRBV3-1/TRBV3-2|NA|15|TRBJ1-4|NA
CASSQGVERREKLFF
TGTGCCAGCAGCCAAGGCGTAGAGAGGCGTGAAAAACTGTTTTTT
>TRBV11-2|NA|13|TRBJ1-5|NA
CASSPGGNQPQHF
TGTGCCAGCAGCCCCGGGGGCAATCAGCCCCAGCATTTT